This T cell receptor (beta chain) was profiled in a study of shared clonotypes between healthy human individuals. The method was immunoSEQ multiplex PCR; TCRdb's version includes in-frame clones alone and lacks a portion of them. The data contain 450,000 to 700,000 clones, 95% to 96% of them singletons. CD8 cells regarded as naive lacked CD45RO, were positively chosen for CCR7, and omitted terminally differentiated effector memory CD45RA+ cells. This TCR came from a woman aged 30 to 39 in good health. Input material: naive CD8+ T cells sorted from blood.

DNA for the CDR3: TGTGCCAGCAGCGTAGGGTCACTTACGCCCCAGCATTTT. It specifies CASSVGSLTPQHF. The chain employs TRBV9 and TRBJ1-5; D uncertain. CDR1 is SGDLS, CDR2 YYNGEE, per germline. With 0 bases removed from V and 9 bases from J, the gap between germline ends came to 10 bases. The CDR3 has 13 amino acids.